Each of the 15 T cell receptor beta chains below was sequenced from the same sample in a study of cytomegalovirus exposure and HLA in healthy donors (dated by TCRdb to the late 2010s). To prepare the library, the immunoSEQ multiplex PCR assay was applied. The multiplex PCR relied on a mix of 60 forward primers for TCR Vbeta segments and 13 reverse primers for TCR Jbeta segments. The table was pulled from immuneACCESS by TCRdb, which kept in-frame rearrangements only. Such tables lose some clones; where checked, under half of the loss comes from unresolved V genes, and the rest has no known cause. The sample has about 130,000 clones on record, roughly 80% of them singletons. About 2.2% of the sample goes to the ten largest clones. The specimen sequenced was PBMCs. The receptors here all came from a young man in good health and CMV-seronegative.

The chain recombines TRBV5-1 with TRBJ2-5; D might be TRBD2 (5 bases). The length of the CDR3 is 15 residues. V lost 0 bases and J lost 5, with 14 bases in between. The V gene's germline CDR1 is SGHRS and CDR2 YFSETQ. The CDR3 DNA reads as TGCGCCAGCAGCTTGGCACCCGGCCCGGGGGAGACCCAGTACTTC. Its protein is CASSLAPGPGETQYF.

CDR3 nucleotides: TGTGCCAGCGGGCGGGGTCCAGCCTACGAGCAGTACTTC. This encodes CASGRGPAYEQYF. The chain joins TRBV2 to TRBJ2-7; D is perhaps TRBD2 (6 bases). Trimming cost V 8 bases and J 2 bases, with 13 bases left between them. CDR3 length: 13 residues. Per the germline V gene, CDR1 is SNHLY and CDR2 is FYNNEI. Full variable domain (rest looked up from reference TRBV2 and TRBJ2-7): EPEVTQTPSHQVTQMGQEVILRCVPISNHLYFYWYRQILGQKVEFLVSFYNNEISEKSEIFDDQFSVERPDGSNFTLKIRSTKLEDSAMYFCASGRGPAYEQYFGPGTRLTVT.

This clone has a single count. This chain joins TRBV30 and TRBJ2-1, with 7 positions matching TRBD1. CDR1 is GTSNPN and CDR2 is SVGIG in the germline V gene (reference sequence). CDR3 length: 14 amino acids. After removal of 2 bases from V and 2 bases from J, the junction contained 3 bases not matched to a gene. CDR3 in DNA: TGTGCCTGGAGTCCAGGGGGTACCTACAATGAGCAGTTCTTC. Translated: CAWSPGGTYNEQFF.

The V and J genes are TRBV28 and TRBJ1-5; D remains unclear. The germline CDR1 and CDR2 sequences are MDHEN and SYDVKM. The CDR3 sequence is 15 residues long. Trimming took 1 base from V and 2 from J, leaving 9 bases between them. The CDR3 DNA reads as TGTGCCAGCAGTTTATCCTGGGAGGGCAATCAGCCCCAGCATTTT. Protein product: CASSLSWEGNQPQHF. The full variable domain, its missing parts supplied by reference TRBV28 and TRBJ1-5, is DVKVTQSSRYLVKRTGEKVFLECVQDMDHENMFWYRQDPGLGLRLIYFSYDVKMKEKGDIPEGYSVSREKKERFSLILESASTNQTSMYLCASSLSWEGNQPQHFGDGTRLSIL.

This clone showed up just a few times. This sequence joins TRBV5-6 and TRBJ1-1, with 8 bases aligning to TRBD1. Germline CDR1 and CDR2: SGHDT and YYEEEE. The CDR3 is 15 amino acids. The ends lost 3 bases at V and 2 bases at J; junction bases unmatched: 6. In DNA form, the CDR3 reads TGTGCCAGCAGCTGGGGGACAGGAATTAACACTGAAGCTTTCTTT. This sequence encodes CASSWGTGINTEAFF.

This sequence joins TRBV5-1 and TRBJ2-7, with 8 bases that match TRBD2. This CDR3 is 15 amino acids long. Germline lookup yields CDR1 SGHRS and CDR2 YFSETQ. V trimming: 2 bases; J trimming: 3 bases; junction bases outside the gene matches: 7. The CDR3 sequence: CASSLGREVGYEQYF. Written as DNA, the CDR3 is TGCGCCAGCAGCTTAGGGCGGGAGGTGGGCTACGAGCAGTACTTC.

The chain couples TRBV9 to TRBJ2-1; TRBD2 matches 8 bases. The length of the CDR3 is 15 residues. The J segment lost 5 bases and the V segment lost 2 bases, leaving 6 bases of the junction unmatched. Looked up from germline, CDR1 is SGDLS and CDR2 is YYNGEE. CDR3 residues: CASSVAGGSNNEQFF. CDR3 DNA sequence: TGTGCCAGCAGCGTTGCGGGAGGTTCCAACAATGAGCAGTTCTTC.

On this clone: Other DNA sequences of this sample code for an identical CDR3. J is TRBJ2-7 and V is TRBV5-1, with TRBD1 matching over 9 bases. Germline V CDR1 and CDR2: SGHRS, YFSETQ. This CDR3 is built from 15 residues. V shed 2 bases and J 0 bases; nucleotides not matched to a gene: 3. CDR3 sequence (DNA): TGCGCCAGCAGCTTACAGGGGGCAAGCTCCTACGAGCAGTACTTC. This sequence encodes CASSLQGASSYEQYF. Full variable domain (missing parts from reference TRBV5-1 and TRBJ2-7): KAGVTQTPRYLIKTRGQQVTLSCSPISGHRSVSWYQQTPGQGLQFLFEYFSETQRNKGNFPGRFSGRQFSNSRSEMNVSTLELGDSALYLCASSLQGASSYEQYFGPGTRLTVT.

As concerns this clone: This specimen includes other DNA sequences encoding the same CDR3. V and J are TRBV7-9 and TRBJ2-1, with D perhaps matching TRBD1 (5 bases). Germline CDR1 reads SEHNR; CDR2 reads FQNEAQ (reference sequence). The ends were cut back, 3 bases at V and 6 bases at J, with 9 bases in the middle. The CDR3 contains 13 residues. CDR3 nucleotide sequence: TGTGCCAGCAGCTTGGGGCAGGGCAATGAGCAGTTCTTC. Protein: CASSLGQGNEQFF. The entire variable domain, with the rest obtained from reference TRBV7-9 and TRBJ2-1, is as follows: DTGVSQNPRHKITKRGQNVTFRCDPISEHNRLYWYRQTLGQGPEFLTYFQNEAQLEKSRLLSDRFSAERPKGSFSTLEIQRTEQGDSAMYLCASSLGQGNEQFFGPGTRLTVL.

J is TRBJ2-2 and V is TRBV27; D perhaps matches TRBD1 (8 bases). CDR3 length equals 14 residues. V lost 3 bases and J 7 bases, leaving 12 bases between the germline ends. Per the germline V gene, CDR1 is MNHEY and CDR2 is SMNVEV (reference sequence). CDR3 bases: TGTGCCAGCAGTTTGAGCGGGACAGGCGGGGAGCTGTTTTTT. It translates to CASSLSGTGGELFF.

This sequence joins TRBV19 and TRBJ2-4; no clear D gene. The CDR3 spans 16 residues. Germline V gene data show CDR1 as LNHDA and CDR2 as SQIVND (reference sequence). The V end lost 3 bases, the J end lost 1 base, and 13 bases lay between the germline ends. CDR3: CASSIPSTAAKNIQYF. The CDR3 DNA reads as TGTGCCAGTAGTATTCCAAGTACCGCGGCCAAAAACATTCAGTACTTC.

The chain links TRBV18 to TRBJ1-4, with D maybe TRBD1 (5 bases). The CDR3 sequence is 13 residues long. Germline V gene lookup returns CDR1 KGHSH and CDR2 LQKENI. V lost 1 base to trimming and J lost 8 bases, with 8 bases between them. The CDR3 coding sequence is TGTGCCAGCTCACCACACGCAGGGGAAAAACTGTTTTTT. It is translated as CASSPHAGEKLFF. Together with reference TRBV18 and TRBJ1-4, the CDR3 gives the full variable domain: NAGVMQNPRHLVRRRGQEARLRCSPMKGHSHVYWYRQLPEEGLKFMVYLQKENIIDESGMPKERFSAEFPKEGPSILRIQQVVRGDSAAYFCASSPHAGEKLFFGSGTQLSVL.

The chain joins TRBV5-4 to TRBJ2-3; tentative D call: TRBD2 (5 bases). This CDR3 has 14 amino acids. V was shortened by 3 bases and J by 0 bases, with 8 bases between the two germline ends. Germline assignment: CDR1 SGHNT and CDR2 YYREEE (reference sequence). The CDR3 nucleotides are TGTGCCAGCAGCTCACTAGTGAGCACAGATACGCAGTATTTT. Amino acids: CASSSLVSTDTQYF.

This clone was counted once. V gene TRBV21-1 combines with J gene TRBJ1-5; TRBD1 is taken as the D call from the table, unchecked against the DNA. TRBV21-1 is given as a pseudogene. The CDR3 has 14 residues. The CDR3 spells CASNRERGNQPQHF. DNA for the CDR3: TGTGCCAGCAACCGGGAAAGGGGGAATCAGCCCCAGCATTTT.

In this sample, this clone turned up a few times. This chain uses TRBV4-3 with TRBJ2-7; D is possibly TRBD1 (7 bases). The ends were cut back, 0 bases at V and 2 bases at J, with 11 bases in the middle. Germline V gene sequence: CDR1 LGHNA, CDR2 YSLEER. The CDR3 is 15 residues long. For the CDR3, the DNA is TGCGCCAGCAGCCAAGAACAGGGGACTGCCTACGAGCAGTACTTC. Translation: CASSQEQGTAYEQYF.